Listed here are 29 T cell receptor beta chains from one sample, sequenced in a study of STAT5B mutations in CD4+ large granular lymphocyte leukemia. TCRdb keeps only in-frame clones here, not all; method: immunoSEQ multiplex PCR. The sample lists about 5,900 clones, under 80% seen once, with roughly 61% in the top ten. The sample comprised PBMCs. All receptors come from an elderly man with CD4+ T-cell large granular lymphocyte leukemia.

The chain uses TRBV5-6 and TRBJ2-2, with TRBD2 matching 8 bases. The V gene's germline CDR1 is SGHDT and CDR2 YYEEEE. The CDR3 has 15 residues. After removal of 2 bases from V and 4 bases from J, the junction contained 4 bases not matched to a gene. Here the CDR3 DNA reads TGTGCCAGCAGCTTCCGACGGGAGGGCACCGGGGAGCTGTTTTTT. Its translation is CASSFRREGTGELFF.

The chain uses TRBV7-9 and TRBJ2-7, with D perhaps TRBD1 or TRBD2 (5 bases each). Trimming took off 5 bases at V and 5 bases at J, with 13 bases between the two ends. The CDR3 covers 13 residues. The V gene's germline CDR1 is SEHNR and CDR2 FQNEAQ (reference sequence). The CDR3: CASSLGPGNEQYF. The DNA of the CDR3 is TGTGCCAGCAGCCTGGGACCTGGGAACGAGCAGTACTTC.

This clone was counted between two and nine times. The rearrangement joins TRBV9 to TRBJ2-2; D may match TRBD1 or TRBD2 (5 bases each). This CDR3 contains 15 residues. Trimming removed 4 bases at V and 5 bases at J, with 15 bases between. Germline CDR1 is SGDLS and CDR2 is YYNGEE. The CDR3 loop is CASSPDTGGTGELFF. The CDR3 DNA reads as TGTGCCAGCAGCCCAGACACAGGAGGTACCGGGGAGCTGTTTTTT.

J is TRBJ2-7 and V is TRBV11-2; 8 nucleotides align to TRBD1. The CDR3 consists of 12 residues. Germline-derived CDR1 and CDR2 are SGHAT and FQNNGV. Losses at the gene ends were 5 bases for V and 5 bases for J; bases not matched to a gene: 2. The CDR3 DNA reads TGTGCCAGCAGCCTGGACAGGGACGAGCAGTACTTC. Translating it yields CASSLDRDEQYF.

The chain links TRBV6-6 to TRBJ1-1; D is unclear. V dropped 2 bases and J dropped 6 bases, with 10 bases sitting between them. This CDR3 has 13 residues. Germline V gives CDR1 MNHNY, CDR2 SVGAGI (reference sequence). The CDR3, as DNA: TGTGCCAGCAGTTACACTACAGTGGCTGAAGCTTTCTTT. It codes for CASSYTTVAEAFF.

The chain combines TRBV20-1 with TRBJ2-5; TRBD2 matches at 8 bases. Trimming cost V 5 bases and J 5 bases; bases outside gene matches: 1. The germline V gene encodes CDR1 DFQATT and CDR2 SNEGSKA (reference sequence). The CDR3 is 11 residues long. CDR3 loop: CSAPGGETQYF. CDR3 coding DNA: TGCAGTGCTCCGGGGGGGGAGACCCAGTACTTC.

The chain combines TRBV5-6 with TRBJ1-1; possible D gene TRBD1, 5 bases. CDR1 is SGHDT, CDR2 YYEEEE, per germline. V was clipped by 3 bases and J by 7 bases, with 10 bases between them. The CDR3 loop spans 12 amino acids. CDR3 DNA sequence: TGTGCCAGCAGCTCGTGGGGCGGTGAAGCTTTCTTT. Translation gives CASSSWGGEAFF. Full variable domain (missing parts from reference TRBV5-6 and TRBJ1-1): DAGVTQSPTHLIKTRGQQVTLRCSPKSGHDTVSWYQQALGQGPQFIFQYYEEEERQRGNFPDRFSGHQFPNYSSELNVNALLLGDSALYLCASSSWGGEAFFGQGTRLTVV.

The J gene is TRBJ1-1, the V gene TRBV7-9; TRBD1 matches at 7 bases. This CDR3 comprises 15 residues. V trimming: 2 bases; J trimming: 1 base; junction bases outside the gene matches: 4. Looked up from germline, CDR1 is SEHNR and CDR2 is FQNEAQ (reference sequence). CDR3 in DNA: TGTGCCAGCAGCTTATTAGGGGGCTCGAACACTGAAGCTTTCTTT. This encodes CASSLLGGSNTEAFF.

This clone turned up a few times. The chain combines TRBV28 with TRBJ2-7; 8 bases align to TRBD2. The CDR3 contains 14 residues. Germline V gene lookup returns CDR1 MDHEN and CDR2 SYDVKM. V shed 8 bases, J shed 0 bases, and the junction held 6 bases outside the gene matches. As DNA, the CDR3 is TGTGCCAGCCGGCGGGAGGAGTCCTCCTACGAGCAGTACTTC. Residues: CASRREESSYEQYF.

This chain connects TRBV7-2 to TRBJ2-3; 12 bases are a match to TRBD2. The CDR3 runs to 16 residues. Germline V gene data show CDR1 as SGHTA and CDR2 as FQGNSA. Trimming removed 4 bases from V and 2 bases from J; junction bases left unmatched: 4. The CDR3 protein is CASSSGLAGFTDTQYF. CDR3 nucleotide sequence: TGTGCCAGCAGCTCGGGACTAGCGGGCTTCACAGATACGCAGTATTTT.

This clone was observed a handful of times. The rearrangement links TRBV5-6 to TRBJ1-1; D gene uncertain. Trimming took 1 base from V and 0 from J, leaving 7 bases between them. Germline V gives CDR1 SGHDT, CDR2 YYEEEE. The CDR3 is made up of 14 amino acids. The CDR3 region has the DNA TGTGCCAGCAGCTTGTCTAGCATGAACACTGAAGCTTTCTTT. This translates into CASSLSSMNTEAFF.

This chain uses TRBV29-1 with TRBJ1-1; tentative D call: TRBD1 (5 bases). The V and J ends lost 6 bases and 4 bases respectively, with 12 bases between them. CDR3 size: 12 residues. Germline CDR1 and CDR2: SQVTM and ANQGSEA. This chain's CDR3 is CSVPGYGTEAFF. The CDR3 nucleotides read TGCAGCGTCCCAGGGTACGGCACTGAAGCTTTCTTT.

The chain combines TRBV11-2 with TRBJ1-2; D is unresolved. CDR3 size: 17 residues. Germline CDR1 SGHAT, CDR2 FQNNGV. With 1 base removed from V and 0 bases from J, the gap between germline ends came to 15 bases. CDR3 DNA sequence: TGTGCCAGCAGCTTAGCCTCTCCGTCCCTGGCTAACTATGGCTACACCTTC. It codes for CASSLASPSLANYGYTF.

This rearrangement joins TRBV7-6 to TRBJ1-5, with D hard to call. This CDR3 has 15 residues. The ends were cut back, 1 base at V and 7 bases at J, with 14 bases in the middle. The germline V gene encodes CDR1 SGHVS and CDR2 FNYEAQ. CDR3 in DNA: TGTGCCAGCAGCTTAGAAGCCGGGGAGCGGCAGCCCCAGCATTTT. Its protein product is CASSLEAGERQPQHF. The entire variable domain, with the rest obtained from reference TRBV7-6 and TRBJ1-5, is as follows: GAGVSQSPRYKVTKRGQDVALRCDPISGHVSLYWYRQALGQGPEFLTYFNYEAQQDKSGLPNDRFSAERPEGSISTLTIQRTEQRDSAMYRCASSLEAGERQPQHFGDGTRLSIL.

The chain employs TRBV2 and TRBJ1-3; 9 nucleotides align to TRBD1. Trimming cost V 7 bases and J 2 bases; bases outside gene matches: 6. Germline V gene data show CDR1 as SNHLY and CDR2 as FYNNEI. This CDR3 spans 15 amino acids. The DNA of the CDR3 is TGTGCCAGCACCGAGGACAGGGGAGCTGGAAACACCATATATTTT. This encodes CASTEDRGAGNTIYF.

DNA for the CDR3: TGTGCCAGCAGCTTAAGGTACGTGGCTGAAGCTTTCTTT. The encoded protein is CASSLRYVAEAFF. This sequence joins TRBV5-6 and TRBJ1-1; unclear D gene. CDR3 length: 13 residues. The germline gives CDR1 SGHDT, CDR2 YYEEEE. The V end was cut by 2 bases, the J end by 6 bases, with 11 bases between.

The CDR3 loop reads CASSLMGLEAYGYTF. Here the CDR3 DNA reads TGTGCCAGCAGCTTAATGGGCTTGGAGGCCTATGGCTACACCTTC. This sequence joins TRBV13 and TRBJ1-2; D remains ambiguous. Germline CDR1 is PRHDT and CDR2 is FYEKMQ (reference sequence). The CDR3 consists of 15 residues. V lost 2 bases and J 4 bases, leaving 14 bases between the germline ends.

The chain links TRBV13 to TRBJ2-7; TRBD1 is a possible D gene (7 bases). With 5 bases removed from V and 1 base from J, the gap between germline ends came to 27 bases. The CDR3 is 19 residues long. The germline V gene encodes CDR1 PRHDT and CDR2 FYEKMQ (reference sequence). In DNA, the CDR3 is TGTGCCAGCAGCGGGAGGACAGGCCCGTCCCAAAGGGGGTCCTACGAGCAGTACTTC. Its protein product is CASSGRTGPSQRGSYEQYF.

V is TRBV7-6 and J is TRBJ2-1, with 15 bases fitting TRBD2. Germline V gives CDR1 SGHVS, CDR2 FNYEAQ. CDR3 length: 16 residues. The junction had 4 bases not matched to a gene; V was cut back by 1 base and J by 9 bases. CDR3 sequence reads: CASSLGGLAGGLEQFF. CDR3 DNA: TGTGCCAGCAGCTTAGGGGGACTAGCGGGGGGCCTTGAGCAGTTCTTC.

The CDR3 loop reads CASSMERNYGYTF. In DNA, the CDR3 is TGTGCCAGTAGTATGGAGAGGAACTATGGCTACACCTTC. The genes are TRBV19 and TRBJ1-2; D is unresolved. V was cut by 3 bases and J by 2 bases, with 7 bases left in between. Germline V gene lookup returns CDR1 LNHDA and CDR2 SQIVND (reference sequence). This CDR3 comprises 13 residues.

Written as DNA, the CDR3 is TGCGCCAGCAGCCAAGGTCAGGGTTTAAACACTGAAGCTTTCTTT. Translating it yields CASSQGQGLNTEAFF. The rearrangement links TRBV4-1 to TRBJ1-1, with a tentative D call TRBD1 (5 bases). The CDR3 covers 15 residues. V lost 1 base to trimming and J lost 2 bases, with 11 bases between them. Germline assignment: CDR1 MGHRA and CDR2 YSYEKL.

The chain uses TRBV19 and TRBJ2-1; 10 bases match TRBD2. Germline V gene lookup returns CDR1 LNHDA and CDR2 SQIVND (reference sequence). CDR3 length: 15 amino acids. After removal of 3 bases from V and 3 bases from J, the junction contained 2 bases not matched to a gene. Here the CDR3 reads CASSMVAGGYNEQFF. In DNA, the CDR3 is TGTGCCAGTAGTATGGTAGCGGGGGGCTACAATGAGCAGTTCTTC.

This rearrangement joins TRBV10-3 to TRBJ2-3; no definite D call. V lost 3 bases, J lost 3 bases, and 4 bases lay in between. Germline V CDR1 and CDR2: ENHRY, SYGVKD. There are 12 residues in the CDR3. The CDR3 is CAISDTTDTQYF. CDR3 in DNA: TGTGCCATCAGTGACACGACAGATACGCAGTATTTT.

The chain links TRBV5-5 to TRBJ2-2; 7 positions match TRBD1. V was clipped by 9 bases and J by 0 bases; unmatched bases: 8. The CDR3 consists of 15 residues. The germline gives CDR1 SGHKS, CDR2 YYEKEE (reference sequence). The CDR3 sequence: CATKNRGTNTGELFF. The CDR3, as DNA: TGTGCCACCAAGAACAGGGGCACGAACACCGGGGAGCTGTTTTTT.

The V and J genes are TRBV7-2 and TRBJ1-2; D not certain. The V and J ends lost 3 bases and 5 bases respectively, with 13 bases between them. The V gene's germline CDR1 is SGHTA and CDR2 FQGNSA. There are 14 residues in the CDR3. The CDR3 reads CASSLDGRGYGYTF. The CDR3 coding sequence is TGTGCCAGCAGCTTGGATGGACGTGGGTATGGCTACACCTTC.

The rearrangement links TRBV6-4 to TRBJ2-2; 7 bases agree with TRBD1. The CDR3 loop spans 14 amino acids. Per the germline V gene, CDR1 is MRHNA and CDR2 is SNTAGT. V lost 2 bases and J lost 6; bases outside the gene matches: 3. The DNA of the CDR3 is TGTGCCAGCAGTGACGGGACAGACTCCGGGGAGCTGTTTTTT. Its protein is CASSDGTDSGELFF.

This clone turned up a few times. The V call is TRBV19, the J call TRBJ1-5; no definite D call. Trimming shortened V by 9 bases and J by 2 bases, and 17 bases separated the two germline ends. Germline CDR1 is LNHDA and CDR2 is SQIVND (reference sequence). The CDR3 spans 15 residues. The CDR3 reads CASSTFLGGNQPQHF. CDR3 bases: TGTGCCAGCTCAACATTTTTGGGAGGCAATCAGCCCCAGCATTTT.

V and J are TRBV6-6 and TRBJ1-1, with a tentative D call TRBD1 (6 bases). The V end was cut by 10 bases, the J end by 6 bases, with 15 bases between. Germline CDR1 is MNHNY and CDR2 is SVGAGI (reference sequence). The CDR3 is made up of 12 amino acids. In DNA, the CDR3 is TGTGCCACCGAGGACAGTGGGGCTGAAGCTTTCTTT. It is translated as CATEDSGAEAFF.

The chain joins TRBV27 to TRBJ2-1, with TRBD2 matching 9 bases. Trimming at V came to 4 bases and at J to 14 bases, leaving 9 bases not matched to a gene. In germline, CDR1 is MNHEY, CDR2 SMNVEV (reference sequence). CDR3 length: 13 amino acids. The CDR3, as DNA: TGTGCCAGCAGTTCCAACCCTAGCGGGAAGGAGTTCTTC. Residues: CASSSNPSGKEFF.